These T cell receptor beta chains were read from a single sample in a study of CD8+ T cells in alopecia areata. The protocol was immunoSEQ multiplex PCR, while the TCRdb copy is restricted to in-frame clones and leaves out a portion. The data hold 100,000 to 150,000 clones, with 61% observed a single time. The material was CD4+ T cells sorted from blood, obtained at week 4, from a patient treated with tofacitinib. The origin of the receptors is a human donor with alopecia areata. Both conserved end residues are part of each CDR3. The order of the fields is D gene, V gene, J gene, CDR3 protein. D genes are given only for firm matches.

d_gene: TRBD1
v_gene: TRBV7-2
j_gene: TRBJ1-2
CDR3aa: CASSPGQAWVGYTF

d_gene: NA
v_gene: TRBV18
j_gene: TRBJ1-6
CDR3aa: CASSPEAGWDSPLHF

d_gene: NA
v_gene: TRBV2
j_gene: TRBJ2-2
CDR3aa: CASMWDTGELFF

d_gene: TRBD2
v_gene: TRBV19
j_gene: TRBJ2-1
CDR3aa: CASSVAGGYNEQFF

d_gene: NA
v_gene: TRBV5-1
j_gene: TRBJ1-6
CDR3aa: CASSQDSPPLHF

d_gene: NA
v_gene: TRBV29-1
j_gene: TRBJ2-4
CDR3aa: CSAADGPKNIQYF

d_gene: TRBD1
v_gene: TRBV30
j_gene: TRBJ1-5
CDR3aa: CAWNRGLYSNQPQHF

d_gene: TRBD1
v_gene: TRBV28
j_gene: TRBJ2-5
CDR3aa: CASSTGGLSQYF

d_gene: NA
v_gene: TRBV6-5
j_gene: TRBJ2-4
CDR3aa: CAVIQVAKNIQYF

d_gene: NA
v_gene: TRBV4-1
j_gene: TRBJ1-1
CDR3aa: CASSQVVGVGTEAFF

d_gene: NA
v_gene: TRBV7-2
j_gene: TRBJ2-7
CDR3aa: CASSPGPTSSYEQYF

d_gene: NA
v_gene: TRBV4-1
j_gene: TRBJ2-5
CDR3aa: CASSQVQYQETQYF

d_gene: NA
v_gene: TRBV7-3
j_gene: TRBJ1-1
CDR3aa: CASSEQGNTEAFF

d_gene: NA
v_gene: TRBV29-1
j_gene: TRBJ2-6
CDR3aa: CSVVNSGANVLTF

d_gene: NA
v_gene: TRBV29-1
j_gene: TRBJ2-7
CDR3aa: CSVEDLSSRQYF

d_gene: TRBD1
v_gene: TRBV7-9
j_gene: TRBJ2-3
CDR3aa: CASSVGTGSTDTQYF

d_gene: NA
v_gene: TRBV6-6
j_gene: TRBJ1-2
CDR3aa: CASSLEGINYGYTF

d_gene: TRBD2
v_gene: TRBV4-3
j_gene: TRBJ2-2
CDR3aa: CASSDLAGGDTGELFF

d_gene: TRBD1
v_gene: TRBV29-1
j_gene: TRBJ1-2
CDR3aa: CSVLTGTAAGYTF

d_gene: NA
v_gene: TRBV25-1
j_gene: TRBJ1-1
CDR3aa: CASSDSGGAITEAFF

d_gene: NA
v_gene: TRBV2
j_gene: TRBJ2-3
CDR3aa: CASIAGGGTDTQYF

d_gene: TRBD2
v_gene: TRBV19
j_gene: TRBJ2-1
CDR3aa: CASSPRGTSFDEQFF

d_gene: NA
v_gene: TRBV13
j_gene: TRBJ2-1
CDR3aa: CASSFRDGPYNEQFF

d_gene: NA
v_gene: TRBV29-1
j_gene: TRBJ2-2
CDR3aa: CSVLPHGGTGELFF

d_gene: TRBD1
v_gene: TRBV4-1
j_gene: TRBJ1-6
CDR3aa: CASSLRDRNNSPLHF

d_gene: NA
v_gene: TRBV2
j_gene: TRBJ1-1
CDR3aa: CASGQTPNTEAFF

d_gene: TRBD1
v_gene: TRBV5-1
j_gene: TRBJ2-7
CDR3aa: CASSVDWTGGFVQYF

d_gene: NA
v_gene: TRBV18
j_gene: TRBJ1-5
CDR3aa: CASSPPGRSDSNQPQHF

d_gene: NA
v_gene: TRBV15
j_gene: TRBJ2-7
CDR3aa: CATSRGSSIGNEQYF

d_gene: NA
v_gene: TRBV5-1
j_gene: TRBJ2-5
CDR3aa: CASSKTREETQYF

d_gene: NA
v_gene: TRBV19
j_gene: TRBJ1-5
CDR3aa: CASSLKDDGQPQHF

d_gene: TRBD1
v_gene: TRBV13
j_gene: TRBJ1-6
CDR3aa: CASSPLKGAGSPLHF

d_gene: NA
v_gene: TRBV10-3
j_gene: TRBJ1-2
CDR3aa: CAIQQGIYGYTF

d_gene: NA
v_gene: TRBV11-3
j_gene: TRBJ2-3
CDR3aa: CASSLHAGAEDTQYF

d_gene: NA
v_gene: TRBV5-6
j_gene: TRBJ2-5
CDR3aa: CASSTRQAQATQYF

d_gene: TRBD1
v_gene: TRBV7-2
j_gene: TRBJ1-2
CDR3aa: CASSLGQLYGYTF

d_gene: TRBD1
v_gene: TRBV15
j_gene: TRBJ2-7
CDR3aa: CATSRGETGAYEQYF

d_gene: NA
v_gene: TRBV7-2
j_gene: TRBJ1-1
CDR3aa: CASSQPGPEAFF

d_gene: TRBD1
v_gene: TRBV29-1
j_gene: TRBJ2-7
CDR3aa: CSVTGTYEQYF

d_gene: NA
v_gene: TRBV4-2
j_gene: TRBJ1-2
CDR3aa: CASSQEGTPDYGYTF

d_gene: NA
v_gene: TRBV7-6
j_gene: TRBJ2-1
CDR3aa: CASSSIQDNEQFF

d_gene: TRBD2
v_gene: TRBV5-1
j_gene: TRBJ2-3
CDR3aa: CASSLRTSGTDGGVTQYF

d_gene: TRBD1
v_gene: TRBV6-5
j_gene: TRBJ2-7
CDR3aa: CASKYRGQGAYEQYF

d_gene: NA
v_gene: TRBV4-3
j_gene: TRBJ1-2
CDR3aa: CASSQANYGYTF

d_gene: TRBD1
v_gene: TRBV2
j_gene: TRBJ1-2
CDR3aa: CASRWTGAEYGYTF

d_gene: TRBD2
v_gene: TRBV7-7
j_gene: TRBJ2-7
CDR3aa: CASSFVRAVWSGGPYEQYF

d_gene: NA
v_gene: TRBV30
j_gene: TRBJ2-1
CDR3aa: CAWGSGWDEQFF

d_gene: NA
v_gene: TRBV30
j_gene: TRBJ2-6
CDR3aa: CAWSLGRANVLTF

d_gene: NA
v_gene: TRBV7-8
j_gene: TRBJ1-1
CDR3aa: CASSLAAGNTEAFF

d_gene: TRBD1
v_gene: TRBV11-2
j_gene: TRBJ2-3
CDR3aa: CASSLDAGDRVADTQYF

d_gene: TRBD2
v_gene: TRBV29-1
j_gene: TRBJ2-5
CDR3aa: CSVAGTSGGDPGTQYF

d_gene: TRBD2
v_gene: TRBV5-1
j_gene: TRBJ2-1
CDR3aa: CASSLVSGRAAEQFF

d_gene: TRBD1
v_gene: TRBV10-3
j_gene: TRBJ1-5
CDR3aa: CAINRGQIDGNQPQHF

d_gene: NA
v_gene: TRBV2
j_gene: TRBJ1-1
CDR3aa: CASSNQGEAEAFF